The following is a T cell receptor beta chain sequence with its context. The antigen is not known. This sample is part of a study of T cell repertoires in cytomegalovirus infection. Study-level findings and limits: Dominating the ex vivo response were HLA-C-restricted CMV-specific TCR beta clonotypes.

TCRdb fed the reads into MiXCR, producing one record per CDR3 protein. The sample includes roughly 120,000 distinct CDR3 sequences, 25% to 35% of them seen just once. Trimming cost V 4 bases and J 5 bases, with 12 bases left between them. The germline V gene encodes CDR1 SGHVS and CDR2 FQNEAQ. This CDR3 spans 13 amino acids. The TCR sequence derives from a human donor in good health (CMV status not recorded). Some clones in this sample may be carry-over from other donors' samples. The chain links TRBV7-8 to TRBJ2-7, with D uncertain. The material was CD8+ T cells from cultured PBMCs, obtained from culture after CMV antigen stimulation. The CDR3 reads CASSSETFHEQYF. CDR3 in DNA: TGTGCCAGCAGCTCCGAGACTTTCCACGAGCAGTACTTC. Using reference TRBV7-8 and TRBJ2-7 for the parts outside the CDR3, the full variable domain is GAGVSQSPRYKVAKRGQDVALRCDPISGHVSLFWYQQALGQGPEFLTYFQNEAQLDKSGLPSDRFFAERPEGSVSTLKIQRTQQEDSAVYLCASSSETFHEQYFGPGTRLTVT.